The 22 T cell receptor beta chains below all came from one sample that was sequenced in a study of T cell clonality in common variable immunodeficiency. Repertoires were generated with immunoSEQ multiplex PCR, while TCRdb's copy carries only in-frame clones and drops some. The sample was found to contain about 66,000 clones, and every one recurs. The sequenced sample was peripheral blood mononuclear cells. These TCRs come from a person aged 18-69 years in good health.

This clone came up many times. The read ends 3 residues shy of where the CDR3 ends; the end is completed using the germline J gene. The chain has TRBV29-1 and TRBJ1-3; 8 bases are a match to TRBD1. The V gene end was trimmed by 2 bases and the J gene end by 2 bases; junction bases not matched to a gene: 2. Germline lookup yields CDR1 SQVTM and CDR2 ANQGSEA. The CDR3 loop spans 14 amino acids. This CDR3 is CSVEQGAAGNTIYF. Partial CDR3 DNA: TGCAGCGTTGAACAGGGGGCTGCTGGAAACACC.

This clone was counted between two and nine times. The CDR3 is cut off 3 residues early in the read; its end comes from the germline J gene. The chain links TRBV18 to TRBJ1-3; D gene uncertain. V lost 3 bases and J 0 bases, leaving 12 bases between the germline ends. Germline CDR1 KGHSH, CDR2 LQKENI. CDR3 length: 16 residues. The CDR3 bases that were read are TGTGCCAGCTCACCTAAATCTCCCAGCTCTGGAAACACC. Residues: CASSPKSPSSGNT. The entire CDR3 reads CASSPKSPSSGNTIYF. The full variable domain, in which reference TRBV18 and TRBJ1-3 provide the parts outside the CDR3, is NAGVMQNPRHLVRRRGQEARLRCSPMKGHSHVYWYRQLPEEGLKFMVYLQKENIIDESGMPKERFSAEFPKEGPSILRIQQVVRGDSAAYFCASSPKSPSSGNTIYFGEGSWLTVV.

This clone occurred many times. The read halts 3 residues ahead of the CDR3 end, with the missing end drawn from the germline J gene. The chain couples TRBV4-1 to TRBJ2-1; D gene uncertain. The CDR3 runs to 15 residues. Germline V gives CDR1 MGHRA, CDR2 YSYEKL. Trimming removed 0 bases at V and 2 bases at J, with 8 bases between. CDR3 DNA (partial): TGCGCCAGCAGCCAAGAACGGTTTACCTACAATGAG. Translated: CASSQERFTYNE. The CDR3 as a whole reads CASSQERFTYNEQFF.

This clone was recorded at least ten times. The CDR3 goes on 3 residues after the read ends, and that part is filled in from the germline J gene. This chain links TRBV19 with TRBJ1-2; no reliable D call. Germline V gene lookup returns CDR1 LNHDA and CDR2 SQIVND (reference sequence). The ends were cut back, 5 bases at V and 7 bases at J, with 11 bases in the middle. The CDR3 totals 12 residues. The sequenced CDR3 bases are TGTGCCAGTAGTCCGAGCTTTGCTGGC. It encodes CASSPSFAG. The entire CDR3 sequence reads CASSPSFAGYTF.

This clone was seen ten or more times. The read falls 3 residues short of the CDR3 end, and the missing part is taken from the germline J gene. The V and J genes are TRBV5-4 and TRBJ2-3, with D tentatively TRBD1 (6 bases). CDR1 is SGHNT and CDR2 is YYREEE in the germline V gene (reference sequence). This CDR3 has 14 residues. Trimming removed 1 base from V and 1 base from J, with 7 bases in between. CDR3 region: CASSLYRGTDTQYF. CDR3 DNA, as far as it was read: TGTGCCAGCAGCTTGTACAGGGGCACAGATACG.

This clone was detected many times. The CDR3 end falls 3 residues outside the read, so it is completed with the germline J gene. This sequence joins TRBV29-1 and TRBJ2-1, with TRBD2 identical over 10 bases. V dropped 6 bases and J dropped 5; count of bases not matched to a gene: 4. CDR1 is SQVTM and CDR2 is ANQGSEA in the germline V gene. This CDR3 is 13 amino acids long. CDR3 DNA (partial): TGCAGCGTAAGCGGGAGGGTTCACAATGAG. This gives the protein CSVSGRVHNE. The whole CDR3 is CSVSGRVHNEQFF.

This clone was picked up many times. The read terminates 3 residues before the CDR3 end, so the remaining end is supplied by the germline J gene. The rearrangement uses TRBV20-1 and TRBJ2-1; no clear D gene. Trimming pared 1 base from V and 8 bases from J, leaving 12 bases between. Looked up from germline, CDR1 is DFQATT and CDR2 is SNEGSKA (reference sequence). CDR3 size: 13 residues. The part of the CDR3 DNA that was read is TGCAGTGCTAGAGGGGCTCCAAGCCATGAG. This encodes CSARGAPSHE. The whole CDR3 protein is CSARGAPSHEQFF.

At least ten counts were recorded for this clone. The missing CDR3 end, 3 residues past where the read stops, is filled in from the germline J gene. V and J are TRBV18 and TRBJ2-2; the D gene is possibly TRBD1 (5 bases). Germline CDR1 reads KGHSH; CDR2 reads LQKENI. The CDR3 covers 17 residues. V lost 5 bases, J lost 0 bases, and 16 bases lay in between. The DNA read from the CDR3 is TGTGCCAGCTCAAGGTCGGCTAGGGGTCCGAACACCGGGGAG. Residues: CASSRSARGPNTGE. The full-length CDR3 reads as CASSRSARGPNTGELFF.

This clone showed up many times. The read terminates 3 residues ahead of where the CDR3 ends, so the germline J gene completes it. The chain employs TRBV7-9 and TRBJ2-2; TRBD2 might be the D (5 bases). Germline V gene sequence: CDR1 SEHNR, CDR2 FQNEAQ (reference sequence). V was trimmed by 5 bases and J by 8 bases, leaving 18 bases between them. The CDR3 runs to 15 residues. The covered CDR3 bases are TGTGCCAGCAGCCAATCGGGGAGCTCGGGTGGGGAG. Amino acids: CASSQSGSSGGE. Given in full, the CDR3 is CASSQSGSSGGELFF.

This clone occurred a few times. CDR3 amino acids: CASSSASGGYTGELFF. The sequenced part of the CDR3 DNA is TGTGCCAGTAGTAGCGCTAGCGGGGGTTACACCGGGGAG. The rearrangement uses TRBV19 and TRBJ2-2, with TRBD2 identical over 10 bases. The CDR3 end lies 3 residues beyond the end of the read and is filled in from the germline J gene. CDR3 length: 16 amino acids. Germline V gene lookup returns CDR1 LNHDA and CDR2 SQIVND (reference sequence). Trimming removed 4 bases from V and 3 bases from J; junction bases left unmatched: 5.

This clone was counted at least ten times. The CDR3 reads CATSRDRTPLTDTQYF. The CDR3 bases that were read are TGTGCCACCAGCAGAGATCGGACTCCCCTCACAGATACG. This rearrangement joins TRBV15 to TRBJ2-3, with D possibly matching TRBD2 (5 bases). The CDR3 extends 3 residues past the end of the read, so its final part is completed from the germline J gene. Germline V gene lookup returns CDR1 LNHNV and CDR2 YYDKDF (reference sequence). The CDR3 is 16 residues long. V dropped 0 bases and J dropped 2 bases, with 12 bases sitting between them.

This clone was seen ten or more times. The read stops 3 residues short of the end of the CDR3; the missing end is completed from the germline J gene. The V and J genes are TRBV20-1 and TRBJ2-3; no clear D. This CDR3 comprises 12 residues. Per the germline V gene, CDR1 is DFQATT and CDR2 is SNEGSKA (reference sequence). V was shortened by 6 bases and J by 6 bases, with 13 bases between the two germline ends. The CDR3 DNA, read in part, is TGCAGTGCCCCAACACGCTTGGATACG. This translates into CSAPTRLDT. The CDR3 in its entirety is CSAPTRLDTQYF.

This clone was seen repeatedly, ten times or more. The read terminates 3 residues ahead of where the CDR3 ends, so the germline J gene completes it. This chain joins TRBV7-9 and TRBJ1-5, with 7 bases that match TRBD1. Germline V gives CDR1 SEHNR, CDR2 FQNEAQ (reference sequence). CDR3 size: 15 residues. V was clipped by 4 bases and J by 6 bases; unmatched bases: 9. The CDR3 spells CASSSGTGVAQPQHF. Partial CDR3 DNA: TGTGCCAGCAGCTCCGGAACAGGGGTCGCTCAGCCC.

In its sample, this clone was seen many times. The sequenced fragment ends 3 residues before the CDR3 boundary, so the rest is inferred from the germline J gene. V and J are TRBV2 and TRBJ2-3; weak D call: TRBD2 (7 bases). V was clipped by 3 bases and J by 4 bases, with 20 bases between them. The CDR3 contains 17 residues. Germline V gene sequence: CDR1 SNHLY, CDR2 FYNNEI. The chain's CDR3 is CASSDIPWTRTADTQYF. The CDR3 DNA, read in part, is TGTGCCAGCAGTGATATCCCCTGGACTAGGACAGCAGATACG.

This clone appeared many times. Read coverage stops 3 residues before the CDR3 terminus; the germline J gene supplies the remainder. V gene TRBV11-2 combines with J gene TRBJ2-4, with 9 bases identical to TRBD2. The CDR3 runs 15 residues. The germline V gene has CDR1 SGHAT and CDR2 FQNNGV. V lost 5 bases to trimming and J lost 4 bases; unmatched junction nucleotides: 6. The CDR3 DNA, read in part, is TGTGCCAGCAGCCACGGGCTAGCGGGGAAAAACATT. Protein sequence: CASSHGLAGKNI. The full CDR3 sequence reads CASSHGLAGKNIQYF.

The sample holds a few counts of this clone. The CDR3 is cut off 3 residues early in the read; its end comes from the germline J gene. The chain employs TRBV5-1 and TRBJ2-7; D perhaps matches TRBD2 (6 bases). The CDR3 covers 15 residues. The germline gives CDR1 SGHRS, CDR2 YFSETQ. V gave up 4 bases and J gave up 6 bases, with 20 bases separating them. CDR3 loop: CASSPTSAGISEQYF. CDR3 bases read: TGCGCCAGCAGCCCTACTAGTGCGGGGATCTCCGAG.

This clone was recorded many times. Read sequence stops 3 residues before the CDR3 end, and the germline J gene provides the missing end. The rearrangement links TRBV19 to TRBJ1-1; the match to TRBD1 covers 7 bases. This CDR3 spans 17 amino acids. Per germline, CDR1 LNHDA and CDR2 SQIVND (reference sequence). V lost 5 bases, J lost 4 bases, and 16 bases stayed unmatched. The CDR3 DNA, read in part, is TGTGCCAGTAGTCTAGCCTGGGACAGAGGTTTGGGCACTGAA. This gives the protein CASSLAWDRGLGTE. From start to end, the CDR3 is CASSLAWDRGLGTEAFF.

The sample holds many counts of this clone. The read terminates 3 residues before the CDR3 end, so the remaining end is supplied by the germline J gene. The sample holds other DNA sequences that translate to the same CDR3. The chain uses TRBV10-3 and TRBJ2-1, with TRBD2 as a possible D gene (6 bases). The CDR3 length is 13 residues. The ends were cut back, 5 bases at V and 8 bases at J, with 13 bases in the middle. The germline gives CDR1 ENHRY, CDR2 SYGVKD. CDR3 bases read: TGTGCCATCAGTCCCGGGACTCCTTATGAG. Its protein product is CAISPGTPYE. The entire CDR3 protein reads CAISPGTPYEQFF.

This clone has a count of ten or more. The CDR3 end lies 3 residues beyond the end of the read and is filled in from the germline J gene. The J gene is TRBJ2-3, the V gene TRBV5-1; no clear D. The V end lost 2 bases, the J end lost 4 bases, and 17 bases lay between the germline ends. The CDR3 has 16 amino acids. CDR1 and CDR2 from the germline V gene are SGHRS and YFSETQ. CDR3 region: CASSLTPSSGADTQYF. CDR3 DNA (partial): TGCGCCAGCAGCTTAACCCCTAGTAGTGGAGCAGATACG.

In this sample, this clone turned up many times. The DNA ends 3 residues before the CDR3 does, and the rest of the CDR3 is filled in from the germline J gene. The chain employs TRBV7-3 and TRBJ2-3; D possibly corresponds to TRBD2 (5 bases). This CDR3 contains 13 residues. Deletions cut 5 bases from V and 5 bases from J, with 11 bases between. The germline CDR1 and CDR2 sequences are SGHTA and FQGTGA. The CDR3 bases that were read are TGTGCCAGCAGCCAAGAGGGCGTAGATACG. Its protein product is CASSQEGVDT. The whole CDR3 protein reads CASSQEGVDTQYF.

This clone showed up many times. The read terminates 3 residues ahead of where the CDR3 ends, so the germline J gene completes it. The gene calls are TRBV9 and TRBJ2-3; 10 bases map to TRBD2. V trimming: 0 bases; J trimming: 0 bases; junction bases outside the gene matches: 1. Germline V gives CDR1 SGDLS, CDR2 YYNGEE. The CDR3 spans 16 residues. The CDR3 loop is CASSVASGGSTDTQYF. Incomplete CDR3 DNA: TGTGCCAGCAGCGTAGCTAGCGGGGGAAGCACAGATACG.

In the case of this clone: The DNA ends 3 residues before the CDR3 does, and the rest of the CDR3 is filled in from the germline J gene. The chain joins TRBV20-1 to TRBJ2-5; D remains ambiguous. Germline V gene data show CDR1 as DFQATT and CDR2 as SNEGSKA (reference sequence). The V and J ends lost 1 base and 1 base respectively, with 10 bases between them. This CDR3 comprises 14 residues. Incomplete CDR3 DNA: TGCAGTGCTAGAGCCCGACGGGTCCAAGAGACC. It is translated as CSARARRVQET. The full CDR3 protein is CSARARRVQETQYF.